This TCR beta chain came from a study of technical replicates of blood from several donors. Measured with immunoSEQ multiplex PCR; TCRdb has only the in-frame clones, and not every one. The table lists tens of thousands of clones, more than 95% of them singletons. The CDR3 has 15 amino acids. J gave up 7 bases and V 2 bases, and 5 bases lay outside the gene matches. Germline V gene data show CDR1 as SGHTA and CDR2 as FQGNSA. The chain recombines TRBV7-2 with TRBJ1-6; 7 bases are a match to TRBD1. This TCR derives from a human donor in good health. Sequences were obtained from T cells isolated from PBMCs. The CDR3 spells CASSLNQGGNSPLHF. The CDR3 coding sequence is TGTGCCAGCAGCTTAAATCAGGGGGGAAATTCACCCCTCCACTTT.